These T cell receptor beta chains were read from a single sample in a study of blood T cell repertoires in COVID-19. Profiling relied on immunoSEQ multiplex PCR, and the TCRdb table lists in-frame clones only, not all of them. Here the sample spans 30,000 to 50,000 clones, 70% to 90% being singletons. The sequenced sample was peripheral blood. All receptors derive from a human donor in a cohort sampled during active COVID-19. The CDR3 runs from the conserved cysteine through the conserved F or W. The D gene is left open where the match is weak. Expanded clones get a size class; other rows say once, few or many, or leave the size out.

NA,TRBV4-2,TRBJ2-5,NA,CASSQDLAPRETQYF,TGTGCCAGCAGCCAAGATCTCGCTCCACGGGAGACCCAGTACTTC
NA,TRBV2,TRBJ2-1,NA,CASNEQLSYNEQFF,TGTGCCAGCAATGAACAGTTGTCCTACAATGAGCAGTTCTTC
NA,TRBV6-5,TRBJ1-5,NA,CASSGLGGFQPQHF,TGTGCCAGCAGCGGGTTGGGGGGTTTTCAGCCCCAGCATTTT
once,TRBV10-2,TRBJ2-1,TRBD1,CASTTTGGRNEQFF,TGCGCCAGCACAACTACAGGGGGCAGGAATGAGCAGTTCTTC
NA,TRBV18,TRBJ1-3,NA,CASSAGPGNTIYF,TGTGCCAGCTCCGCAGGTCCTGGAAACACCATATATTTT
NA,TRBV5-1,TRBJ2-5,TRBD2,CASSLVAGDETQYF,TGCGCCAGCAGCTTGGTAGCGGGGGACGAGACCCAGTACTTC
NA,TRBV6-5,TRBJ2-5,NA,CASSYSKEGLGTQYF,TGTGCCAGCAGTTACTCGAAGGAGGGCTTAGGGACCCAGTACTTC
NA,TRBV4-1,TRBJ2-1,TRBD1,CASSLQGLGLGNEQFF,TGCGCCAGCAGCCTACAGGGGTTAGGTCTTGGGAATGAGCAGTTCTTC
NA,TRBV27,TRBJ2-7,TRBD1,CASRDGQGVFYEQYF,TGTGCCAGCAGGGATGGACAGGGGGTTTTTTACGAGCAGTACTTC
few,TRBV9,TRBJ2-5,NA,CASSVAGHFQETQYF,TGTGCCAGCAGCGTAGCTGGGCATTTCCAAGAGACCCAGTACTTC
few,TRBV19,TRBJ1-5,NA,CASSPRRGNQPQHF,TGTGCCAGTAGCCCCCGCAGGGGCAATCAGCCCCAGCATTTT
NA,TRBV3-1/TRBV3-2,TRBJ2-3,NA,CASRLAALMDTQYF,TGTGCCAGCAGGTTAGCGGCCCTCATGGATACGCAGTATTTT
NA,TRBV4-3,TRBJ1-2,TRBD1,CASSQDARGAGYGYTF,TGCGCCAGCAGCCAAGATGCCAGGGGGGCCGGCTATGGCTACACCTTC
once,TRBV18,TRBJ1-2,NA,CASSPTGSDNYGYTF,TGTGCCAGCTCACCAACAGGGTCGGATAACTATGGCTACACCTTC
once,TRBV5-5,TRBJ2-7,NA,CASSIIQGNEQYF,TGTGCCAGCAGCATTATCCAGGGGAACGAGCAGTACTTC
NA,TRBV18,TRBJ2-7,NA,CASSPSMIRRDSSYEQYF,TGTGCCAGCTCACCATCGATGATAAGGCGGGACTCGTCCTACGAGCAGTACTTC
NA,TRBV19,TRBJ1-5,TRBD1,CASSLKGASNQPQHF,TGTGCCAGTAGCTTAAAGGGGGCTAGCAATCAGCCCCAGCATTTT
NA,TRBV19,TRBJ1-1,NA,CASSIQGTEAFF,TGTGCCAGTAGTATACAGGGGACTGAAGCTTTCTTT
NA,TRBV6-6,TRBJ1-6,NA,CASSYPQGRGNSPLHF,TGTGCCAGCAGTTATCCTCAGGGGAGAGGGAATTCACCCCTCCACTTT
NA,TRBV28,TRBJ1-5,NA,CASSLGGNSNQPQHF,TGTGCCAGCAGTTTAGGGGGCAATAGCAATCAGCCCCAGCATTTT
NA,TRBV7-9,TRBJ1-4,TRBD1,CASSLSGTEYEKLFF,TGTGCCAGCAGCCTTAGTGGGACAGAGTATGAAAAACTGTTTTTT
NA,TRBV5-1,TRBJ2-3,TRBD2,CASSLRVSGALTDTQYF,TGCGCCAGCAGCTTAAGGGTTAGCGGGGCTCTCACAGATACGCAGTATTTT
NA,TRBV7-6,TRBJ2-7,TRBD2,CASSLFAGASGSSYEQYF,TGTGCCAGCAGCTTATTTGCGGGGGCTAGCGGGAGCTCCTACGAGCAGTACTTC
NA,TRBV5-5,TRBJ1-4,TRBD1,CASSSATGTSEKLFF,TGTGCCAGCAGTTCTGCGACAGGGACGAGTGAAAAACTGTTTTTT
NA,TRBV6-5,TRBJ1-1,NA,CASKQFTEAFF,TGTGCCAGCAAACAATTTACTGAAGCTTTCTTT
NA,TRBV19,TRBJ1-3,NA,CASSISDTSGNTIYF,TGTGCCAGTAGTATCTCGGACACCTCTGGAAACACCATATATTTT
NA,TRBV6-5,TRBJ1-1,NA,CASSINRVKNTEAFF,TGTGCCAGCAGCATAAACAGGGTTAAGAACACTGAAGCTTTCTTT